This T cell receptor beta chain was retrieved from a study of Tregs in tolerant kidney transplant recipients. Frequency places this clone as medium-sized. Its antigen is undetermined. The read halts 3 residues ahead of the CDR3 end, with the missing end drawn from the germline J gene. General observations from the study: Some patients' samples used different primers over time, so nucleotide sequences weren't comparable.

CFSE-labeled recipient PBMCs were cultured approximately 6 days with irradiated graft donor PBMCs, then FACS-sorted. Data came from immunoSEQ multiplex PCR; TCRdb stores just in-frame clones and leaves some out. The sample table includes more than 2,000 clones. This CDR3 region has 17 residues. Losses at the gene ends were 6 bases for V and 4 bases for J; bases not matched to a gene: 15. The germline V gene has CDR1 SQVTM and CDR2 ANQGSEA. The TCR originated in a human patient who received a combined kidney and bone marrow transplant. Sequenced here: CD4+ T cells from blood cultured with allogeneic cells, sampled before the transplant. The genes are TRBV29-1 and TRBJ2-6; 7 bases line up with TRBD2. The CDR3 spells CSVKGLGGSSGANVLTF. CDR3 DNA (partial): TGCAGCGTGAAGGGACTGGGCGGGAGTTCCGGGGCCAACGTC.